Described below is a single TCR beta chain sequence and its context. Antigen specificity is unknown. The assay was immunoSEQ multiplex PCR, and TCRdb's table has in-frame clones only and misses some. The data show tens of thousands of clones, 84% seen once. CDR1 KGHSH and CDR2 LQKENI come from the germline V gene. The junction had 8 bases not matched to a gene; V was cut back by 4 bases and J by 5 bases. The CDR3 sequence is 15 residues long. This specimen comes from a study of T cell responses to AZD1222 COVID-19 vaccine. Notes on the study in general: The CD4 TCRs associated with vaccination extended across spike and predominated at 160-218 and 743-854. Nearly half of spike-specific TCRs reportedly target unmutated variant regions. The donors showed a predominance of white British ancestry and of females, with possible underestimation of clonal diversity.

Sequenced material: peripheral blood, taken on day 0 of AZD1222 vaccination. The sequence came from an adult in good health. The V call is TRBV18, the J call TRBJ2-7; 10 positions agree with TRBD1. CDR3 in DNA: TGTGCCAGCTCACGAGCGGGGACAGGGGTCCACGAGCAGTACTTC. The encoded protein is CASSRAGTGVHEQYF.